In its sample, the clone carrying this T cell receptor (beta chain) was seen many times. PCR amplification relied on 60 Vbeta primers (plus 13 Jbeta primers). TCRdb keeps only in-frame clones here, not all; method: immunoSEQ multiplex PCR. The table has 200,000 to 250,000 clones, approximately 79% seen once. The source of the sample is a study of cytomegalovirus exposure and HLA in healthy donors. About the study: Inside one of the first data releases sat some 85 million unique TCRs taken from HLA-typed donors.

The sequenced sample was PBMCs. The source of this sequence is a man aged 45-65 years in good health and CMV-seronegative.

The CDR3 DNA reads as TGTGCCAGCAGCTTATATCCGGGAGGGGGCACAGATACGCAGTATTTT. Protein sequence: CASSLYPGGGTDTQYF. The chain uses TRBV11-3 and TRBJ2-3, with 8 positions matching TRBD2. Per the germline V gene, CDR1 is SGHNT and CDR2 is YENEEA. There are 16 residues in the CDR3. J gave up 1 base and V 2 bases, and 5 bases lay outside the gene matches.